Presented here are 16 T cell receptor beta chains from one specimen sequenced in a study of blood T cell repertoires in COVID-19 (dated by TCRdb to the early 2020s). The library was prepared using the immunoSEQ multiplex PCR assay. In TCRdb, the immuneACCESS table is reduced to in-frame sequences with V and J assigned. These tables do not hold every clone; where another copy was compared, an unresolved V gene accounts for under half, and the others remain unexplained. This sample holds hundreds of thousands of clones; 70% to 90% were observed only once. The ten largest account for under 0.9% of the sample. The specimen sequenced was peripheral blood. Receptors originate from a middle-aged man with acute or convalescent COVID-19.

In nucleotides, the CDR3 is TGTGCCACAGGGGCTCAGGAGGTCGATACGCAGTATTTT. Amino acid sequence: CATGAQEVDTQYF. V is TRBV10-3 and J is TRBJ2-3; possible D gene TRBD1, 6 bases. Germline V CDR1 and CDR2: ENHRY, SYGVKD. Trimming removed 10 bases at V and 6 bases at J, with 17 bases between. The CDR3 is 13 residues long.

CDR3 loop: CASSFGWGGQETQYF. For the CDR3, the DNA is TGTGCCAGCAGCTTCGGTTGGGGGGGCCAAGAGACCCAGTACTTC. The V gene is TRBV7-6, the J gene TRBJ2-5, with 7 bases that match TRBD2. The CDR3 runs to 15 residues. Per the germline V gene, CDR1 is SGHVS and CDR2 is FNYEAQ. V was pared by 3 bases and J by 1 base, with 5 bases of the junction left unmatched. The variable domain in full, completed from reference TRBV7-6 and TRBJ2-5, reads GAGVSQSPRYKVTKRGQDVALRCDPISGHVSLYWYRQALGQGPEFLTYFNYEAQQDKSGLPNDRFSAERPEGSISTLTIQRTEQRDSAMYRCASSFGWGGQETQYFGPGTRLLVL.

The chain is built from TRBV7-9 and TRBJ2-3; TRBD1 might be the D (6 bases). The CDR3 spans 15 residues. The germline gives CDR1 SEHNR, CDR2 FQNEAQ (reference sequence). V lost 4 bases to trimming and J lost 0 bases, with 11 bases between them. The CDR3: CASSSWQGSTDTQYF. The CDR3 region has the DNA TGTGCCAGCAGCTCTTGGCAGGGGAGCACAGATACGCAGTATTTT.

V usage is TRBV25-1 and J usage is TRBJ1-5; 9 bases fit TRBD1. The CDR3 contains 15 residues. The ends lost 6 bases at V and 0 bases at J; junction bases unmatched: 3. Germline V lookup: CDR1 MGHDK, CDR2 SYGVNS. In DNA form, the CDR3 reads TGTGCCAGCAGCCCACAGGGGGCTAGCAATCAGCCCCAGCATTTT. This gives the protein CASSPQGASNQPQHF.

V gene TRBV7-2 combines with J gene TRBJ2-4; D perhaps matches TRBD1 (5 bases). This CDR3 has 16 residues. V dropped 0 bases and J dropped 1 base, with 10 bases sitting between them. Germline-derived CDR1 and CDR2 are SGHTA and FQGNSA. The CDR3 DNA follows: TGTGCCAGCAGCTTAGCGGTCCAGGGTGCCAAAAACATTCAGTACTTC. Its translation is CASSLAVQGAKNIQYF.

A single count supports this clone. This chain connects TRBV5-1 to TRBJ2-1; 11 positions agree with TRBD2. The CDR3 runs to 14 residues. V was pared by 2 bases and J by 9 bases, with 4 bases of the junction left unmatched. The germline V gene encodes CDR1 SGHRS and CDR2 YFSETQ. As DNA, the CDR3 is TGCGCCAGCAGCTTACTAGCGGGAGAGGCTGAGCAGTTCTTC. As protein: CASSLLAGEAEQFF.

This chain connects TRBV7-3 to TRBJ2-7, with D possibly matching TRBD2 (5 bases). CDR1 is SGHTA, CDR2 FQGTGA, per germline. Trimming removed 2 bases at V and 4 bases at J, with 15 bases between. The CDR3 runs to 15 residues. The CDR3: CASSLSEGPVYEQYF. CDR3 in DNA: TGTGCCAGCAGCTTATCTGAGGGTCCGGTTTACGAGCAGTACTTC.

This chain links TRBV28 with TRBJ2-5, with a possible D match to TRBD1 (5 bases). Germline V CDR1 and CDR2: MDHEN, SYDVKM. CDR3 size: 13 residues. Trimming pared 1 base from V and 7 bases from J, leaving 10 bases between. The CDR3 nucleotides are TGTGCCAGCAGTTTATATACAGGCGGGACCCAGTACTTC. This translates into CASSLYTGGTQYF.

CDR3 DNA: TGTGCCAGCACCCCGGAGGGCTCTGGGGCCAACGTCCTGACTTTC. This translates into CASTPEGSGANVLTF. This rearrangement joins TRBV2 to TRBJ2-6, with D possibly TRBD2 on 6 matching bases. The CDR3 is 15 residues long. CDR1 and CDR2 from the germline V gene are SNHLY and FYNNEI. V lost 7 bases and J lost 0, with 10 bases in between.

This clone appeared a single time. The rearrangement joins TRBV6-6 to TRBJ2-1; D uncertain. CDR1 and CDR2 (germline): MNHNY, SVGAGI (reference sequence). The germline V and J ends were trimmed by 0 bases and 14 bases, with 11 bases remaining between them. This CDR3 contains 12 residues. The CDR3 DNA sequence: TGTGCCAGCAGTTACTCGCAGCCCGCGGAGTTCTTC. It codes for CASSYSQPAEFF.

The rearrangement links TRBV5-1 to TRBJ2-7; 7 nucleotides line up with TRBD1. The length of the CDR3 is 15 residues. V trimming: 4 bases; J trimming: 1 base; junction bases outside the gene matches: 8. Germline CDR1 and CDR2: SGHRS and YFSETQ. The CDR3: CASSPGTVLSYEQYF. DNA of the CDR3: TGCGCCAGCAGCCCCGGGACAGTGCTTTCCTACGAGCAGTACTTC.

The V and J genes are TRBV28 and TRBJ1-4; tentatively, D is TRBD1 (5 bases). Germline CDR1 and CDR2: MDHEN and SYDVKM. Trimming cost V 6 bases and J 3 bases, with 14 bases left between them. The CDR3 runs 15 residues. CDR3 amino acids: CASRGSQVPNEKLFF. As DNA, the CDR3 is TGTGCCAGCAGGGGATCACAGGTGCCTAATGAAAAACTGTTTTTT.

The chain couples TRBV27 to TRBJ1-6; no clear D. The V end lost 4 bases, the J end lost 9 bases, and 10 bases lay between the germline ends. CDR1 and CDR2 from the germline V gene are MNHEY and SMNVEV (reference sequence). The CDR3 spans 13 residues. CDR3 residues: CASSSRHVSPLHF. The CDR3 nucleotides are TGTGCCAGCAGTTCAAGACATGTTTCACCCCTCCACTTT.

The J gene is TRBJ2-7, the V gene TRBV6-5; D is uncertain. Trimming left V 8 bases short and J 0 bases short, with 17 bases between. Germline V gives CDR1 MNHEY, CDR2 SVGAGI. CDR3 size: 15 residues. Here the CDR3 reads CASDQMAGLSYEQYF. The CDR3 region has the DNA TGTGCCAGCGACCAAATGGCAGGCCTCTCCTACGAGCAGTACTTC.

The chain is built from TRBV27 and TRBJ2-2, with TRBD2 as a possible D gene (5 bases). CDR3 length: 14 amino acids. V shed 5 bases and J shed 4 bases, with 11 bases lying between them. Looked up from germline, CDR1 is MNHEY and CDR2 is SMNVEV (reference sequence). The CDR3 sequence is CASSPTGGTGELFF. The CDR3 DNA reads TGTGCCAGCAGTCCCACTGGAGGCACCGGGGAGCTGTTTTTT.

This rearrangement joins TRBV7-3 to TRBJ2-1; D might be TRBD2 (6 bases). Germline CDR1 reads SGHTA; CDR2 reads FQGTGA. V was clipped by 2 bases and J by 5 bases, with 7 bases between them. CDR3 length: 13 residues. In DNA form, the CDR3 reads TGTGCCAGCAGCTTAGCGGGGAACAATGAGCAGTTCTTC. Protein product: CASSLAGNNEQFF.